Presented here are 15 T cell receptor beta chains from one specimen sequenced in a study of blood T cells in healthy people across ages. Primers used in a second PCR of roughly 6 to 12 cycles were a sample-barcoded 5' primer and a J-beta primer mix. TCRdb re-derived calls from the 5' RACE reads in MiXCR, one entry per CDR3 protein. The data hold roughly 1,700,000 distinct CDR3 sequences, with roughly 28% observed a single time. Sequencing used blood. The receptors stem from a woman aged 25-40 years in good health.

This clonotype turned up a few times. A single base separates this from a much larger clone, so it may be a read error. The V and J genes are TRBV5-1 and TRBJ2-1; D gene ambiguous. Trimming took off 3 bases at V and 10 bases at J, with 8 bases between the two ends. This CDR3 region has 11 residues. Germline lookup yields CDR1 SGHRS and CDR2 YFSETQ. The CDR3 DNA sequence: TGCGCCAGCAGCTATGCCTACGAGCAGTTCTTC. Translating gives CASSYAYEQFF.

This clonotype has only a few counts. The chain combines TRBV20-1 with TRBJ1-2; 10 bases are a match to TRBD1. The germline V gene has CDR1 DFQATT and CDR2 SNEGSKA (reference sequence). The CDR3 is 16 residues long. Losses at the gene ends were 0 bases for V and 4 bases for J; bases not matched to a gene: 8. The CDR3 loop is CSARDTTGGISYGYTF. The DNA for the CDR3 is TGCAGTGCTAGAGATACGACAGGGGGCATTAGCTATGGCTACACCTTC.

In the case of this clonotype: Sequence at one end of the junction differs from germline and may be a read error. This chain uses TRBV29-1 with TRBJ1-2, with D possibly TRBD1 on 5 matching bases. Germline loops: CDR1 SQVTM, CDR2 ANQGSEA. The CDR3 sequence is 12 residues long. CDR3 DNA sequence: TGCAGCGTGGAAGACGGGGGCTATGGCTACACCTTC. Its protein product is CSVEDGGYGYTF.

A few counts support this clonotype. This sequence joins TRBV14 and TRBJ2-1, with D possibly TRBD2 on 6 matching bases. The CDR3 spans 15 residues. Between the trimmed V and J ends, which lost 0 bases and 7 bases, there was a span of 13 bases. The germline V gene has CDR1 SGHDN and CDR2 FVKESK. This CDR3 is CASSQDPGVGNEQFF. DNA for the CDR3: TGTGCCAGCAGCCAAGATCCGGGGGTGGGGAATGAGCAGTTCTTC. The whole variable domain, filled in from reference TRBV14 and TRBJ2-1, reads EAGVTQFPSHSVIEKGQTVTLRCDPISGHDNLYWYRRVMGKEIKFLLHFVKESKQDESGMPNNRFLAERTGGTYSTLKVQPAELEDSGVYFCASSQDPGVGNEQFFGPGTRLTVL.

This clonotype has just a few counts. This chain links TRBV2 with TRBJ1-5; no clear D gene. Germline CDR1 SNHLY, CDR2 FYNNEI. CDR3 length equals 15 residues. V lost 3 bases and J lost 0, with 9 bases in between. CDR3 sequence (DNA): TGTGCCAGCAGTGATGATAGGCTTAGCAATCAGCCCCAGCATTTT. Protein sequence: CASSDDRLSNQPQHF. Variable domain in full (rest from reference TRBV2 and TRBJ1-5): EPEVTQTPSHQVTQMGQEVILRCVPISNHLYFYWYRQILGQKVEFLVSFYNNEISEKSEIFDDQFSVERPDGSNFTLKIRSTKLEDSAMYFCASSDDRLSNQPQHFGDGTRLSIL.

The chain carries TRBV20-1 and TRBJ2-3; D unresolved. Germline assignment: CDR1 DFQATT and CDR2 SNEGSKA (reference sequence). CDR3 length: 15 residues. Deletions cut 3 bases from V and 0 bases from J, with 13 bases between. CDR3 sequence: CSASLLSVSTDTQYF. CDR3 DNA: TGCAGTGCTAGTCTCCTATCTGTGAGCACAGATACGCAGTATTTT.

In DNA, the CDR3 is TGCGCCAGCAATCTAGCGGGGGTACAACAAGAGACCCAGTACTTC. Protein sequence: CASNLAGVQQETQYF. V gene TRBV5-1 combines with J gene TRBJ2-5, with 10 positions matching TRBD2. Trimming at V came to 6 bases and at J to 2 bases, leaving 7 bases not matched to a gene. The CDR3 consists of 15 residues. Germline V gene sequence: CDR1 SGHRS, CDR2 YFSETQ.

V gene TRBV28 combines with J gene TRBJ2-4; 13 bases are a match to TRBD2. TRBJ2-7 matches the DNA end more closely, so the J call is doubtful. The CDR3 has 15 amino acids. The germline V gene has CDR1 MDHEN and CDR2 SYDVKM. This chain's CDR3 is CASRALGLAGDEQYF. CDR3 DNA: TGTGCCAGCAGAGCCCTCGGACTAGCGGGGGACGAGCAGTACTTC.

The sample holds a few counts of this clonotype. CDR3 coding DNA: TGTGCCACCAGTGATTCGGGTGGTCCCAATGAGCAGTTCTTC. It translates to CATSDSGGPNEQFF. The chain is built from TRBV24-1 and TRBJ2-1; D not certain. The V gene lost 2 bases and the J gene lost 6 bases, with 10 bases spanning the gap. Germline assignment: CDR1 KGHDR and CDR2 SFDVKD. The CDR3 is made up of 14 amino acids.

Notes on this clonotype: This may come from a read error, since a much larger clone is one base off. The chain couples TRBV6-5 to TRBJ1-2; the D is unclear. CDR1 and CDR2 (germline): MNHEY, SVGAGI. The CDR3 consists of 12 residues. CDR3 sequence: CASRTLNYGYAF. CDR3 sequence (DNA): TGTGCCAGCAGGACCCTTAACTATGGCTACGCCTTC.

This clonotype came up a few times. The V call is TRBV6-5, the J call TRBJ2-5, with D hard to call. Per germline, CDR1 MNHEY and CDR2 SVGAGI. V lost 5 bases and J 5 bases, leaving 12 bases between the germline ends. The CDR3 runs 13 residues. The CDR3 DNA reads TGTGCCAGCAGTCGCTCCCTGACGGAGACCCAGTACTTC. Its translation: CASSRSLTETQYF.

This chain connects TRBV5-1 to TRBJ1-1; maybe TRBD1 (6 bases). The germline gives CDR1 SGHRS, CDR2 YFSETQ. The CDR3 totals 14 residues. Trimming shortened V by 4 bases and J by 4 bases, and 14 bases separated the two germline ends. CDR3 DNA sequence: TGCGCCAGCAGCAGCGTACAGGGTCCCACTGAAGCTTTCTTT. Amino acid sequence: CASSSVQGPTEAFF.

The V gene is TRBV20-1, the J gene TRBJ1-2; 7 bases agree with TRBD1. The CDR3 totals 14 residues. The V segment lost 0 bases and the J segment 10 bases; nucleotides outside the gene matches: 11. Germline values: CDR1 DFQATT, CDR2 SNEGSKA (reference sequence). CDR3 coding DNA: TGCAGTGCTAGAGATATAGACAGGGCCTGGTACTACACCTTC. Amino acid sequence: CSARDIDRAWYYTF.

In its sample, this clonotype was seen once. The chain carries TRBV20-1 and TRBJ2-5, with TRBD2 identical over 10 bases. CDR1 is DFQATT and CDR2 is SNEGSKA in the germline V gene (reference sequence). V was pared by 3 bases and J by 7 bases, with 5 bases of the junction left unmatched. The CDR3 covers 13 residues. As DNA, the CDR3 is TGCAGTGCTAGGAGGTCTAGCGGGGGGACCCAGTACTTC. Translated: CSARRSSGGTQYF.

This clonotype occurred a few times. A single base separates this from a much larger clone, so it may be a read error. The J gene is TRBJ2-5, the V gene TRBV5-1; no definite D call. Trimming took off 0 bases at V and 0 bases at J, with 3 bases between the two ends. CDR3 length: 13 amino acids. Germline V gene data show CDR1 as SGHRS and CDR2 as YFSETQ. CDR3 residues: CASSLDDQETQYF. The CDR3 coding sequence is TGCGCCAGCAGCTTGGACGACCAAGAGACCCAGTACTTC. Complete variable domain (other parts from reference TRBV5-1 and TRBJ2-5): KAGVTQTPRYLIKTRGQQVTLSCSPISGHRSVSWYQQTPGQGLQFLFEYFSETQRNKGNFPGRFSGRQFSNSRSEMNVSTLELGDSALYLCASSLDDQETQYFGPGTRLLVL.